This note documents a single TCR beta chain sequence. The antigen remains unidentified. The data were obtained in a study of cytomegalovirus exposure and HLA in healthy donors. With 60 Vbeta and 13 Jbeta primers, the PCR was carried out. The method was immunoSEQ multiplex PCR; TCRdb's version includes in-frame clones alone and lacks a portion of them. This table has 100,000 to 150,000 clones, about 80% appearing once. Broader study findings: Earlier analysis looked at TCR beta V segments, and most were productive about 90% or about 30% of the time.

The sequence was obtained from a boy aged 2 to 10 in good health and CMV-seronegative. The sample consisted of PBMCs.

The CDR3 nucleotides read TGTGCCAGCAGCCAAGATTCCCTGAGCTCCTACAATGAGCAGTTCTTC. As protein: CASSQDSLSSYNEQFF. The chain carries TRBV14 and TRBJ2-1, with no clear D. This CDR3 contains 16 residues. Germline CDR1 SGHDN, CDR2 FVKESK. The V end was cut by 0 bases, the J end by 0 bases, with 9 bases between.